Each of the 20 T cell receptor beta chains below was sequenced from the same sample in a study of early stage breast cancer tumors (dated by TCRdb to the late 2010s). The protocol used for the library was the immunoSEQ multiplex PCR assay. TCRdb's version of the immuneACCESS table is confined to in-frame rearrangements and falls short of the full clone set. An unresolved V gene accounts for under half of the shortfall where checked; the remainder is of unknown origin. This sample comprises about 72,000 clones, around 85% of them detected only once. Under 3.5% of the sample comes from the top ten. Sequencing was carried out using blood. The receptors shown here come from a person aged 60 to 70 with breast cancer.

This clone was observed a few times. The J gene is TRBJ1-2, the V gene TRBV18; possible D gene TRBD1, 5 bases. The germline CDR1 and CDR2 sequences are KGHSH and LQKENI. The CDR3 sequence is 12 residues long. V lost 3 bases and J lost 3, with 5 bases in between. CDR3 in amino acids: CASSPGDYGYTF. CDR3 sequence (DNA): TGTGCCAGCTCACCGGGGGACTATGGCTACACCTTC.

The rearrangement uses TRBV6-1 and TRBJ2-7; no clear D gene. The length of the CDR3 is 16 residues. Trimming cost V 0 bases and J 4 bases, with 16 bases left between them. Germline assignment: CDR1 MNHNS and CDR2 SASEGT. In DNA form, the CDR3 reads TGTGCCAGCAGTGAAGCGAGAGGCTCTCTCGGGTACGAGCAGTACTTC. It codes for CASSEARGSLGYEQYF.

This chain connects TRBV9 to TRBJ2-3, with D unresolved. Trimming stripped 1 base from V and 2 bases from J, with 8 bases between. Germline V gene sequence: CDR1 SGDLS, CDR2 YYNGEE. CDR3 length: 14 amino acids. CDR3 DNA sequence: TGTGCCAGCAGCGTACTGGGGAACACAGATACGCAGTATTTT. The encoded protein is CASSVLGNTDTQYF.

This clone turned up a few times. The V and J genes are TRBV5-1 and TRBJ1-5; tentative D call: TRBD1 (5 bases). The germline V gene encodes CDR1 SGHRS and CDR2 YFSETQ. V gave up 1 base and J gave up 1 base, with 9 bases separating them. CDR3 length equals 15 residues. DNA for the CDR3: TGCGCCAGCAGCTTGTCCGGGACCAGCAATCAGCCCCAGCATTTT. Amino acids: CASSLSGTSNQPQHF. The entire variable domain, with the rest obtained from reference TRBV5-1 and TRBJ1-5, is as follows: KAGVTQTPRYLIKTRGQQVTLSCSPISGHRSVSWYQQTPGQGLQFLFEYFSETQRNKGNFPGRFSGRQFSNSRSEMNVSTLELGDSALYLCASSLSGTSNQPQHFGDGTRLSIL.

The rearrangement links TRBV7-8 to TRBJ1-5; D perhaps matches TRBD1 (6 bases). The CDR3 is 15 amino acids. Looked up from germline, CDR1 is SGHVS and CDR2 is FQNEAQ. Trimming took off 3 bases at V and 6 bases at J, with 15 bases between the two ends. CDR3 DNA: TGTGCCAGCAGCTTCAGGGGCGTTGAGGGTCAGCCCCAGCATTTT. Its protein is CASSFRGVEGQPQHF.

This clone was detected a few times. The gene calls are TRBV9 and TRBJ1-5, with a possible D match to TRBD1 (5 bases). V lost 0 bases to trimming and J lost 7 bases, with 14 bases between them. The CDR3 runs 15 residues. Looked up from germline, CDR1 is SGDLS and CDR2 is YYNGEE. The CDR3 DNA reads TGTGCCAGCAGCGTAGGGGCGTCGGGACGGCAGCCCCAGCATTTT. Protein: CASSVGASGRQPQHF.

This clone was recorded once. The J gene is TRBJ2-3, the V gene TRBV5-1; 7 nucleotides line up with TRBD2. The germline gives CDR1 SGHRS, CDR2 YFSETQ. This CDR3 region has 15 residues. V shed 0 bases, J shed 2 bases, and the junction held 3 bases outside the gene matches. The CDR3 DNA reads TGCGCCAGCAGCTTGGTGGGGGGGGACACAGATACGCAGTATTTT. Amino acids: CASSLVGGDTDTQYF. Using reference TRBV5-1 and TRBJ2-3 for the parts outside the CDR3, the full variable domain is KAGVTQTPRYLIKTRGQQVTLSCSPISGHRSVSWYQQTPGQGLQFLFEYFSETQRNKGNFPGRFSGRQFSNSRSEMNVSTLELGDSALYLCASSLVGGDTDTQYFGPGTRLTVL.

The chain carries TRBV19 and TRBJ1-6; the D is unclear. Per the germline V gene, CDR1 is LNHDA and CDR2 is SQIVND (reference sequence). The V gene lost 5 bases and the J gene lost 7 bases, with 6 bases spanning the gap. The CDR3 length is 12 residues. The CDR3 reads CASSPMNSPLHF. The CDR3, as DNA: TGTGCCAGTAGTCCTATGAATTCACCCCTCCACTTT.

The J gene is TRBJ2-3, the V gene TRBV9, with 9 bases lining up with TRBD2. Germline-derived CDR1 and CDR2 are SGDLS and YYNGEE. The CDR3 runs to 17 residues. Trimming removed 0 bases from V and 4 bases from J; junction bases left unmatched: 9. CDR3 in DNA: TGTGCCAGCAGCGTAGGCGGCGGGAGGGCAGGGGCAGATACGCAGTATTTT. This encodes CASSVGGGRAGADTQYF.

The sample holds a few counts of this clone. The chain employs TRBV5-6 and TRBJ1-1, with D perhaps matching TRBD1 (5 bases). V was pared by 1 base and J by 4 bases, with 8 bases between. This CDR3 region has 13 residues. Germline CDR1 SGHDT, CDR2 YYEEEE. Here the CDR3 reads CASSLLGGTEAFF. CDR3 bases: TGTGCCAGCAGCTTGTTGGGGGGCACTGAAGCTTTCTTT.

The V and J genes are TRBV28 and TRBJ2-5; 12 bases line up with TRBD2. The CDR3 sequence is 14 residues long. In germline, CDR1 is MDHEN, CDR2 SYDVKM. The ends lost 5 bases at V and 5 bases at J; junction bases unmatched: 3. Here the CDR3 reads CASSRTSGIETQYF. As DNA, the CDR3 is TGTGCCAGCAGTAGGACTAGCGGGATTGAGACCCAGTACTTC. The variable domain in full, with the rest retrieved from reference TRBV28 and TRBJ2-5, is DVKVTQSSRYLVKRTGEKVFLECVQDMDHENMFWYRQDPGLGLRLIYFSYDVKMKEKGDIPEGYSVSREKKERFSLILESASTNQTSMYLCASSRTSGIETQYFGPGTRLLVL.

CDR3 amino acids: CASSQEVLTDTQYF. The CDR3 DNA reads as TGTGCCAGCAGCCAAGAGGTCCTCACAGATACGCAGTATTTT. The genes are TRBV4-2 and TRBJ2-3; D call uncertain. Germline V gene data show CDR1 as LGHNA and CDR2 as YNFKEQ. The ends were cut back, 0 bases at V and 2 bases at J, with 6 bases in the middle. The CDR3 loop spans 14 amino acids.

This clone was counted a single time. One junction end disagrees with the germline gene, perhaps due to a read error. Other DNA sequences in the sample encode the same CDR3. The gene calls are TRBV9 and TRBJ2-1, with 8 bases identical to TRBD1. The CDR3 has 14 amino acids. In germline, CDR1 is SGDLS, CDR2 YYNGEE. CDR3 sequence: CASSVSGQALRQFF. CDR3 in DNA: TGTGCCAGTAGCGTATCGGGACAGGCGTTAAGGCAGTTCTTC.

The J gene is TRBJ2-2, the V gene TRBV18; maybe TRBD1 (6 bases). CDR1 and CDR2 from the germline V gene are KGHSH and LQKENI. The CDR3 runs to 14 residues. The germline V and J ends were trimmed by 2 bases and 6 bases, with 10 bases remaining between them. The CDR3 DNA follows: TGTGCCAGCTCACCAAACAGGGAAGCCGGGGAGCTGTTTTTT. Protein: CASSPNREAGELFF. Supplemented by reference TRBV18 and TRBJ2-2, the full variable domain reads NAGVMQNPRHLVRRRGQEARLRCSPMKGHSHVYWYRQLPEEGLKFMVYLQKENIIDESGMPKERFSAEFPKEGPSILRIQQVVRGDSAAYFCASSPNREAGELFFGEGSRLTVL.

The chain couples TRBV7-2 to TRBJ1-2; 8 nucleotides agree with TRBD1. This CDR3 is built from 13 residues. The germline V gene has CDR1 SGHTA and CDR2 FQGNSA. V lost 5 bases, J lost 8 bases, and 7 bases stayed unmatched. CDR3 in amino acids: CASSLGQGSGYTF. The CDR3, as DNA: TGTGCCAGCAGCCTCGGACAGGGCAGCGGCTACACCTTC.

This clone was picked up a small number of times. This chain links TRBV5-1 with TRBJ1-5; D is unresolved. The germline CDR1 and CDR2 sequences are SGHRS and YFSETQ. Trimming shortened V by 4 bases and J by 3 bases, and 20 bases separated the two germline ends. This CDR3 has 17 amino acids. The CDR3 region has the DNA TGCGCCAGCAGCCCCGGGGTGGGGATATCCCCCAATCAGCCCCAGCATTTT. Protein: CASSPGVGISPNQPQHF. The full variable domain, rest sourced from reference TRBV5-1 and TRBJ1-5, is KAGVTQTPRYLIKTRGQQVTLSCSPISGHRSVSWYQQTPGQGLQFLFEYFSETQRNKGNFPGRFSGRQFSNSRSEMNVSTLELGDSALYLCASSPGVGISPNQPQHFGDGTRLSIL.

The chain couples TRBV7-2 to TRBJ1-5; D is perhaps TRBD1 (5 bases). The germline V and J ends were trimmed by 1 base and 11 bases, with 9 bases remaining between them. This CDR3 has 12 residues. CDR1 is SGHTA, CDR2 FQGNSA, per germline. For the CDR3, the DNA is TGTGCCAGCAGCTTAGGTCCCAGGGCCCAGCATTTT. It specifies CASSLGPRAQHF.

The rearrangement joins TRBV5-4 to TRBJ2-1, with a weak D call TRBD2 (7 bases). The V and J ends lost 10 bases and 4 bases respectively, with 18 bases between them. From germline, CDR1 is SGHNT and CDR2 YYREEE (reference sequence). The CDR3 spans 14 residues. The CDR3: CAGARGGLYNEQFF. In DNA, the CDR3 is TGTGCCGGTGCTAGGGGGGGCCTATACAATGAGCAGTTCTTC.

This chain uses TRBV7-9 with TRBJ2-1, with 8 positions matching TRBD2. Germline CDR1 is SEHNR and CDR2 is FQNEAQ (reference sequence). The J segment lost 7 bases and the V segment lost 7 bases, leaving 9 bases of the junction unmatched. The CDR3 covers 14 residues. Written as DNA, the CDR3 is TGTGCCAGCACGTCGAGGCGGGGGGTTAATGAGCAGTTCTTC. Amino acids: CASTSRRGVNEQFF.

The chain employs TRBV29-1 and TRBJ2-7; no clear D gene. The CDR3 spans 12 residues. Germline V gene lookup returns CDR1 SQVTM and CDR2 ANQGSEA. V was trimmed by 3 bases and J by 2 bases, leaving 8 bases between them. The CDR3 sequence: CSVEGKTYEQYF. The CDR3 bases are TGCAGCGTTGAGGGCAAGACCTACGAGCAGTACTTC.